This T cell receptor beta chain was recorded in a study of blood T cell repertoires in COVID-19. For the study at large: Nucleic acid was either cDNA or gDNA, and it came from T cells, B-cell-depleted T cells, or PBMCs.

Exposed enrollees encountered a COVID-19 case at some point within 2 weeks before study entry. Per the original data handling: Amplification of reference gene primers provided the estimated nucleated cell counts. The protocol was immunoSEQ multiplex PCR, while the TCRdb copy is restricted to in-frame clones and leaves out a portion. That table furnishes V, J and clone size, whereas the DNA furnished D and trimming. This repertoire shows about 250,000 clones, about 83% found once; its top ten account for less than 4%. V was trimmed by 2 bases and J by 2 bases, leaving 9 bases between them. There are 14 residues in the CDR3. In germline, CDR1 is LGHNT, CDR2 FRNRAP.

The receptor was derived from a woman in her 40s who had been exposed to COVID-19. The sequencing input was PBMCs or T cells enriched from blood (not recorded which). This rearrangement joins TRBV12-5 to TRBJ1-1; a weak D match, TRBD1 (5 bases). CDR3 in DNA: TGTGCTAGTGGTTTGCGGGGGATAAACACTGAAGCTTTCTTT. Its translation is CASGLRGINTEAFF.